This entry concerns a single TCR beta chain. This sample was included in a study of T-cell memory formation after mild COVID-19. The CDR3 consists of 14 residues. The germline V gene has CDR1 SGDLS and CDR2 YYNGEE. The ends lost 3 bases at V and 7 bases at J; junction bases unmatched: 9. In TCRdb, the 5' RACE reads were re-called with MiXCR into one record per CDR3 protein. The table lists approximately 260,000 distinct CDR3 sequences, roughly 18% of them singletons. The sequencing sample was made of PBMCs or a T cell subset sorted from them (not recorded which). This clonotype was obtained from a man between 18 and 35 years old who had mild COVID-19 (a few samples of this study predate the infection). Cell type and time point are not known. V usage is TRBV9 and J usage is TRBJ1-2; 7 bases are shared with TRBD1. CDR3 DNA: TGTGCCAGCAGCGGAGGGGGGACAGCGACTGGCTACACCTTC. The encoded protein is CASSGGGTATGYTF.